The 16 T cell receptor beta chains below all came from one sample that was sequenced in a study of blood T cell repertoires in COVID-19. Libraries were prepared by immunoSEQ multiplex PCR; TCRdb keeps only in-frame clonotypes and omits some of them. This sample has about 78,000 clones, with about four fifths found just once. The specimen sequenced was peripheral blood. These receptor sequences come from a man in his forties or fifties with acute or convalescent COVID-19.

CDR3: CASSLGGRSREYF. The CDR3 DNA reads as TGTGCCAGCAGCTTGGGTGGGAGGAGCCGGGAGTACTTC. The chain combines TRBV5-5 with TRBJ2-4; possible D gene TRBD2, 6 bases. The CDR3 runs to 13 residues. Trimming removed 0 bases at V and 14 bases at J, with 15 bases between. Germline V gene sequence: CDR1 SGHKS, CDR2 YYEKEE (reference sequence). Full variable domain (missing parts from reference TRBV5-5 and TRBJ2-4): DAGVTQSPTHLIKTRGQQVTLRCSPISGHKSVSWYQQVLGQGPQFIFQYYEKEERGRGNFPDRFSARQFPNYSSELNVNALLLGDSALYLCASSLGGRSREYFGAGTRLSVL.

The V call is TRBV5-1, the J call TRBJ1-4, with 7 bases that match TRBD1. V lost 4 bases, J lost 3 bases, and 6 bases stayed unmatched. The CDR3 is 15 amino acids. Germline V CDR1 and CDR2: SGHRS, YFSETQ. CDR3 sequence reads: CASSATGDPNEKLFF. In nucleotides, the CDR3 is TGCGCCAGCAGCGCCACAGGGGATCCTAATGAAAAACTGTTTTTT.

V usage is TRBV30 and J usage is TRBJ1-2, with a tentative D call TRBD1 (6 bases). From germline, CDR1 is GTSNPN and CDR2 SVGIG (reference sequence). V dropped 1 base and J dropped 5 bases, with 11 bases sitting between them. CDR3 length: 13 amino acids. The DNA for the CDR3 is TGTGCCTGGAGTGGGGATACAGGGTATGGCTACACCTTC. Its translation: CAWSGDTGYGYTF.

The CDR3: CASSSSGTYTDTQYF. The CDR3 nucleotides are TGTGCCAGCAGCTCCTCGGGGACTTACACAGATACGCAGTATTTT. The chain links TRBV11-3 to TRBJ2-3, with D possibly matching TRBD2 (6 bases). The CDR3 covers 15 residues. V gave up 4 bases and J gave up 2 bases, with 13 bases separating them. Germline V gene sequence: CDR1 SGHNT, CDR2 YENEEA.

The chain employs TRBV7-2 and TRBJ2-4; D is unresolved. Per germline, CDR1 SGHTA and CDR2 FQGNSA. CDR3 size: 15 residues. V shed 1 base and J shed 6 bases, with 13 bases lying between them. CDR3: CASSLVWQAANIQYF. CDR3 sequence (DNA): TGTGCCAGCAGCTTAGTATGGCAGGCTGCAAACATTCAGTACTTC.

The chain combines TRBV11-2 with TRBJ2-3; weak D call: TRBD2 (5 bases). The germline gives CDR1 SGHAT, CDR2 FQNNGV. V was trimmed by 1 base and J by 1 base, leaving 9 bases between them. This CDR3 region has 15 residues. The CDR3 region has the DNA TGTGCCAGCAGCTTAGGGACTCCCCGCACAGATACGCAGTATTTT. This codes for CASSLGTPRTDTQYF. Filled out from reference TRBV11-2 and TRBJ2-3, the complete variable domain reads EAGVAQSPRYKIIEKRQSVAFWCNPISGHATLYWYQQILGQGPKLLIQFQNNGVVDDSQLPKDRFSAERLKGVDSTLKIQPAKLEDSAVYLCASSLGTPRTDTQYFGPGTRLTVL.

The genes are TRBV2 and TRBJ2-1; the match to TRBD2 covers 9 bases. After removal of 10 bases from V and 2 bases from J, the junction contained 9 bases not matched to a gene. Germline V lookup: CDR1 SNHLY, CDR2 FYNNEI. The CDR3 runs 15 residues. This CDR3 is CATKQTSGTYNEQFF. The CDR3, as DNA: TGTGCCACCAAACAGACTAGCGGAACCTACAATGAGCAGTTCTTC.

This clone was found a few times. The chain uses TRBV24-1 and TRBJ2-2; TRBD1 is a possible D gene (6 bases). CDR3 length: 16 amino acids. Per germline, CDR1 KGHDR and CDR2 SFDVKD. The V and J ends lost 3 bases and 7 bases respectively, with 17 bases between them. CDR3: CATSDTGIWGLGELFF. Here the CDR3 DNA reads TGTGCCACCAGTGATACGGGAATATGGGGGCTCGGGGAGCTGTTTTTT.

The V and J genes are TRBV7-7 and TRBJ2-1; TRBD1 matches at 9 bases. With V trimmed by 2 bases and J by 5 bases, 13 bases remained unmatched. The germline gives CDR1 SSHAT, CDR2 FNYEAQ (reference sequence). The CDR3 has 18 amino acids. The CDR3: CASSLLTPEDRGHNEQFF. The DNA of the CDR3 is TGTGCCAGCAGCTTATTAACCCCCGAGGACAGGGGCCACAATGAGCAGTTCTTC.

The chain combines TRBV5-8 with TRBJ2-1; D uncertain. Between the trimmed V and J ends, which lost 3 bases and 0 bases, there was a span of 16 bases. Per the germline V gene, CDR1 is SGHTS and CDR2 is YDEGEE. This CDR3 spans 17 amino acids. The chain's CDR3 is CASSSGPGTNSYNEQFF. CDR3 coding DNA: TGTGCCAGCAGCTCCGGCCCGGGTACCAACTCCTACAATGAGCAGTTCTTC.

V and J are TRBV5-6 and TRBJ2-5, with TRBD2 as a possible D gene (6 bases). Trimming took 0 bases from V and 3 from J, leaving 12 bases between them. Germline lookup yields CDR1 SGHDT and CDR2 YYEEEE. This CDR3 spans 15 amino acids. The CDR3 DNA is TGTGCCAGCAGCTTGGCCCGGGACTTAGAAGAGACCCAGTACTTC. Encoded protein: CASSLARDLEETQYF.

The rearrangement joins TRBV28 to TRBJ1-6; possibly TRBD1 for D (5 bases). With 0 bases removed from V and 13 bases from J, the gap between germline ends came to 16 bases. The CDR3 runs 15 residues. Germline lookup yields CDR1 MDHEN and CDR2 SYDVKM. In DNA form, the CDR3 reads TGTGCCAGCAGTTTATGGCGGGACGGCGATACGCCCCTCCACTTT. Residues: CASSLWRDGDTPLHF.

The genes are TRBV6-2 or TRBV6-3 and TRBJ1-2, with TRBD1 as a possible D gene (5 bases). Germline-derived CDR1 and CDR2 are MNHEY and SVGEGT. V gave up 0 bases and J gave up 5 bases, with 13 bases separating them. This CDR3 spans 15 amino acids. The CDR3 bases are TGTGCCAGCAGTTACTCGCGCAGGGCCACTTATGGCTACACCTTC. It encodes CASSYSRRATYGYTF.

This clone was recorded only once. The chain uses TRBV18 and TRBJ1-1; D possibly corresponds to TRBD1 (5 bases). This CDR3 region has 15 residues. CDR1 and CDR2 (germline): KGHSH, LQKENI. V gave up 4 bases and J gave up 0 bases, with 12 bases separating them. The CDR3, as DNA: TGTGCCAGCTCACTCCTAACAGGTATGAACACTGAAGCTTTCTTT. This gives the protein CASSLLTGMNTEAFF.

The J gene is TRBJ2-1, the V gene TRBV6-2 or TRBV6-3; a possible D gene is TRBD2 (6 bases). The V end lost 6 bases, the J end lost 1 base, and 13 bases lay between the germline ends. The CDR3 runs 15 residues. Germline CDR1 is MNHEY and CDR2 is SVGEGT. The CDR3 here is CASSLGGRSYNEQFF. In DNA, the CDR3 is TGTGCCAGCAGCCTAGGTGGGAGGTCCTACAATGAGCAGTTCTTC.

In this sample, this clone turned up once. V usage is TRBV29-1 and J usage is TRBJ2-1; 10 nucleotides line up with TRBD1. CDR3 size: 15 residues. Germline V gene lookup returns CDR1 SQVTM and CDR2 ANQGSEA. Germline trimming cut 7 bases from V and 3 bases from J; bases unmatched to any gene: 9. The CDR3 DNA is TGCAGCGCACGGACAGGGGGTTCTCTCTACAATGAGCAGTTCTTC. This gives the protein CSARTGGSLYNEQFF.